Presented here are 16 T cell receptor beta chains from one specimen sequenced in a study of human thymus T cells. Sequencing was performed with immunoSEQ multiplex PCR; in TCRdb, only in-frame clones are kept and a portion is missing. Of some 78,000 clones listed, around 96% are singletons. Corrective cardiac operations yielded the resected thymus tissue. The sequenced sample was thymus tissue. These receptors were obtained from a boy under three years old with a congenital heart defect but otherwise immunologically healthy.

The gene calls are TRBV5-5 and TRBJ1-2; TRBD1 might be the D (5 bases). The CDR3 extends over 12 amino acids. V was cut by 7 bases and J by 8 bases, with 15 bases left in between. Germline V gives CDR1 SGHKS, CDR2 YYEKEE (reference sequence). In DNA form, the CDR3 reads TGTGCCAGCGGGGACCCAAGGTTCGGCTACACCTTC. Translated: CASGDPRFGYTF.

This chain connects TRBV12-2 to TRBJ1-2; the table gives TRBD1 as D, unverified against the DNA. TRBV12-2 is marked as a pseudogene. The CDR3 runs to 18 residues. The CDR3 coding sequence is TGTGCAAGTCGCTTAGCCAAGAGGAGGGGGCGGAAGATCTGTGGCTACACCTTC. Protein sequence: CASRLAKRRGRKICGYTF.

The V call is TRBV28, the J call TRBJ1-5; D gene ambiguous. V was cut by 8 bases and J by 2 bases, with 7 bases left in between. This CDR3 spans 12 amino acids. In germline, CDR1 is MDHEN, CDR2 SYDVKM. This CDR3 is CASGVGNQPQHF. The CDR3 DNA follows: TGTGCCAGCGGCGTTGGCAATCAGCCCCAGCATTTT.

The J gene is TRBJ1-2, the V gene TRBV4-3, with D possibly matching TRBD1 (5 bases). This CDR3 contains 17 residues. Germline CDR1 is LGHNA and CDR2 is YSLEER. The V and J ends lost 3 bases and 0 bases respectively, with 17 bases between them. Written as DNA, the CDR3 is TGCGCCAGCAGCCACCGATCGACAGTTGACGCTAACTATGGCTACACCTTC. Protein sequence: CASSHRSTVDANYGYTF.

The chain combines TRBV19 with TRBJ2-2; 11 nucleotides agree with TRBD1. CDR3 size: 15 residues. The germline gives CDR1 LNHDA, CDR2 SQIVND (reference sequence). V gave up 4 bases and J gave up 5 bases; unmatched junction bases: 3. DNA of the CDR3: TGTGCCAGTAGTACGGACAGGGGGCTTACCGGGGAGCTGTTTTTT. Translated: CASSTDRGLTGELFF.

V gene TRBV6-1 combines with J gene TRBJ2-4; D gene uncertain. Germline CDR1 and CDR2: MNHNS and SASEGT. The V end lost 3 bases, the J end lost 10 bases, and 19 bases lay between the germline ends. CDR3 length: 15 amino acids. CDR3 residues: CASSDLTPRTSIQYF. The CDR3 coding sequence is TGTGCCAGCAGTGACCTAACACCCAGGACCTCTATTCAGTACTTC.

This rearrangement joins TRBV14 to TRBJ1-4; 9 nucleotides align to TRBD1. Trimming at V came to 5 bases and at J to 8 bases, leaving 9 bases not matched to a gene. The CDR3 runs 15 residues. Germline CDR1 SGHDN, CDR2 FVKESK. CDR3 protein: CASSAQDRGVEKLFF. The DNA for the CDR3 is TGTGCCAGCAGCGCCCAAGACAGGGGGGTAGAAAAACTGTTTTTT.

This clone showed up just once. CDR3 sequence: CAEIGSGNDYAGELFF. The CDR3 DNA sequence: TGTGCGGAAATAGGATCCGGGAACGACTACGCTGGGGAGCTGTTTTTT. The genes are TRBV6-6 and TRBJ2-2, with D possibly being TRBD2 (5 bases). Germline V lookup: CDR1 MNHNY, CDR2 SVGAGI (reference sequence). The CDR3 is 16 amino acids.

The V call is TRBV6-1, the J call TRBJ1-4; D unresolved. The germline V and J ends were trimmed by 2 bases and 0 bases, with 19 bases remaining between them. The CDR3 is 19 amino acids. CDR1 MNHNS and CDR2 SASEGT come from the germline V gene. The CDR3 is CASSEMRVADTTTNEKLFF. Written as DNA, the CDR3 is TGTGCCAGCAGTGAAATGAGGGTCGCGGATACAACAACTAATGAAAAACTGTTTTTT.

V gene TRBV4-3 combines with J gene TRBJ1-3; TRBD1 is a possible D gene (5 bases). Germline-derived CDR1 and CDR2 are LGHNA and YSLEER. The CDR3 is 11 residues long. V was trimmed by 7 bases and J by 7 bases, leaving 8 bases between them. CDR3 in amino acids: CASKSGNTIYF. In nucleotides, the CDR3 is TGCGCCAGCAAGTCAGGGAACACCATATATTTT.

The V gene is TRBV28, the J gene TRBJ1-2, with 9 bases that match TRBD1. V lost 4 bases to trimming and J lost 4 bases; unmatched junction nucleotides: 10. Germline V CDR1 and CDR2: MDHEN, SYDVKM. The CDR3 contains 16 residues. CDR3 nucleotide sequence: TGTGCCAGCAGTTCTCCCCCGGGACAGGGCACCTATGGCTACACCTTC. Amino acid sequence: CASSSPPGQGTYGYTF.

Here the CDR3 DNA reads TGTGCCAGCAGCTTGGGCTCAGGGTCGGGGGCTGAAGCTTTCTTT. Protein product: CASSLGSGSGAEAFF. This chain uses TRBV5-8 with TRBJ1-1, with a tentative D call TRBD1 (5 bases). V dropped 0 bases and J dropped 6 bases, with 15 bases sitting between them. The CDR3 sequence is 15 residues long. Germline values: CDR1 SGHTS, CDR2 YDEGEE.

This chain uses TRBV7-2 with TRBJ1-1; D remains unclear. The CDR3 is 15 residues long. V lost 1 base and J 1 base, leaving 10 bases between the germline ends. Germline loops: CDR1 SGHTA, CDR2 FQGNSA. Here the CDR3 DNA reads TGTGCCAGCAGCTTAGATTGGGTACAGAACACTGAAGCTTTCTTT. It encodes CASSLDWVQNTEAFF.

The rearrangement uses TRBV5-6 and TRBJ2-1; 13 positions match TRBD2. With V trimmed by 4 bases and J by 3 bases, 4 bases remained unmatched. The length of the CDR3 is 16 residues. Germline V CDR1 and CDR2: SGHDT, YYEEEE. The CDR3 protein is CASSHRLAGGYNEQFF. The CDR3 bases are TGTGCCAGCAGCCACAGACTAGCGGGAGGCTACAATGAGCAGTTCTTC. Full variable domain (outside the CDR3, taken from reference TRBV5-6 and TRBJ2-1): DAGVTQSPTHLIKTRGQQVTLRCSPKSGHDTVSWYQQALGQGPQFIFQYYEEEERQRGNFPDRFSGHQFPNYSSELNVNALLLGDSALYLCASSHRLAGGYNEQFFGPGTRLTVL.

V usage is TRBV5-1 and J usage is TRBJ1-6, with D hard to call. CDR3 length equals 16 residues. From germline, CDR1 is SGHRS and CDR2 YFSETQ. Trimming stripped 0 bases from V and 0 bases from J, with 7 bases between. In nucleotides, the CDR3 is TGCGCCAGCAGCTTGGTACCGAGCTCCTATAATTCACCCCTCCACTTT. This translates into CASSLVPSSYNSPLHF.

The J gene is TRBJ2-1, the V gene TRBV7-2; D may be TRBD1 or TRBD2 (5 bases each). The germline V gene has CDR1 SGHTA and CDR2 FQGNSA. V lost 5 bases to trimming and J lost 4 bases, with 18 bases between them. The CDR3 length is 16 residues. The DNA of the CDR3 is TGTGCCAGCAGCGGGGTCAGGGAACGCGGGTACAATGAGCAGTTCTTC. Encoded protein: CASSGVRERGYNEQFF. The full variable domain, completed using reference TRBV7-2 and TRBJ2-1, is GAGVSQSPSNKVTEKGKDVELRCDPISGHTALYWYRQSLGQGLEFLIYFQGNSAPDKSGLPSDRFSAERTGGSVSTLTIQRTQQEDSAVYLCASSGVRERGYNEQFFGPGTRLTVL.